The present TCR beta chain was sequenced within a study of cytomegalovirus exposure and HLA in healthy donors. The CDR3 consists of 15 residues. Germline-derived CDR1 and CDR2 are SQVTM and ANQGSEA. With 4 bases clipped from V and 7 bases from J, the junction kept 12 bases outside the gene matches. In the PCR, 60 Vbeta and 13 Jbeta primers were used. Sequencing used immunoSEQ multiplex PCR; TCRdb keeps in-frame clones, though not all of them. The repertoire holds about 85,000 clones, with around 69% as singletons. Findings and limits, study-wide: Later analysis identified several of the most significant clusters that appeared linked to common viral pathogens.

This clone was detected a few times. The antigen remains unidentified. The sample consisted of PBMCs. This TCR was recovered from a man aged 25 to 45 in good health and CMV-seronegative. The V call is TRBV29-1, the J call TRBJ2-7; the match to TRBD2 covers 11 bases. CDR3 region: CSVATGTSGSTEQYF. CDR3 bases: TGCAGCGTTGCTACCGGGACTAGCGGTAGTACTGAGCAGTACTTC.